This T cell receptor beta chain was identified in a study of blood T cells in healthy people across ages. Study findings and constraints: Conclusively comparing naive with antigen-experienced cells was impossible with unsorted PBMCs. Long-lived donors carried more naive CD4+ cells and greater diversity than aged donors.

On this clonotype itself: Antigen specificity is unknown.

The CDR3 is 12 amino acids. V lost 3 bases and J 7 bases, leaving 9 bases between the germline ends. With a J-beta primer mix and a sample-barcoded 5' primer, a second PCR ran about 7 to 12 cycles. Every cDNA molecule bore a tag from a template-switch adaptor containing 12 random nucleotides. TCRdb re-derived calls from the 5' RACE reads in MiXCR, one entry per CDR3 protein. The sample shows around 800,000 distinct CDR3 sequences, around two fifths of them seen only once. V and J are TRBV12-3 or TRBV12-4 and TRBJ1-2; tentatively, D is TRBD1 (6 bases). Sequencing was performed on blood. The clonotype originates from a man aged 60 to 69 in good health. CDR3 coding DNA: TGTGCCAGCAGTTTCGGGGGGCTTGGCTACACCTTC. It translates to CASSFGGLGYTF.